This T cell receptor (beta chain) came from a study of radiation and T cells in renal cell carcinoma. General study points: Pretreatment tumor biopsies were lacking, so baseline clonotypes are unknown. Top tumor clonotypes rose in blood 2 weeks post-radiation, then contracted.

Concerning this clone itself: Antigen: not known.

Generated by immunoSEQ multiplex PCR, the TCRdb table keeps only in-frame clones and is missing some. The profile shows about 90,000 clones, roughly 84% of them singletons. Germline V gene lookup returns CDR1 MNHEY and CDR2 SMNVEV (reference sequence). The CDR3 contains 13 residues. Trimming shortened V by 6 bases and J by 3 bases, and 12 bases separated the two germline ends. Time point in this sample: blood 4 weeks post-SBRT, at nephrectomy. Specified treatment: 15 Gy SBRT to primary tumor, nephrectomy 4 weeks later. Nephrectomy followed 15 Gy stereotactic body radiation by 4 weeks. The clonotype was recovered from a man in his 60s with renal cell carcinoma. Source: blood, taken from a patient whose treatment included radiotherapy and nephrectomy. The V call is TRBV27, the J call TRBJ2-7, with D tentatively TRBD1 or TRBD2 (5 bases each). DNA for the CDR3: TGTGCCAGCAGAACCGGGACGGACTACGAGCAGTACTTC. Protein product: CASRTGTDYEQYF.